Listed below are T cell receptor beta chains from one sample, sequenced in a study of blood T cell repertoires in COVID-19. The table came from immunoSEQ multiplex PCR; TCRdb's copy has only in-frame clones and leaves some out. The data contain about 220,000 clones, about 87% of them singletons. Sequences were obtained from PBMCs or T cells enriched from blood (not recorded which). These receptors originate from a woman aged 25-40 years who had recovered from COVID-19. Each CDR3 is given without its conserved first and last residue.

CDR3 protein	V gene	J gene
ASSTTENTEAF	TRBV6-5	TRBJ1-1
ASSLVPRGLAGEEQY	TRBV7-8	TRBJ2-7
ASSVGQMNTEAF	TRBV7-9	TRBJ1-1
ASSETQGVPETQY	TRBV2	TRBJ2-5
ASSFGGGLQETQY	TRBV7-2	TRBJ2-5
ASETGRGNQPQH	TRBV6-5	TRBJ1-5
SVCNTQY	TRBV20-1	TRBJ2-3
VRSLCRNYGYT	TRBV7-5	TRBJ1-2
ASSVRQGTSANYGYT	TRBV19	TRBJ1-2
ASSPLGQGVYHR	TRBV18	TRBJ1-2
ASSLVGVGNEKLF	TRBV5-1	TRBJ1-4
ASRNRKNTEAF	TRBV5-1	TRBJ1-1